The clone carrying this T cell receptor (beta chain) came up a few times. These data are taken from a study of T-cell memory formation after mild COVID-19. The CDR3 is 13 amino acids. Germline-derived CDR1 and CDR2 are LGHNT and FRNRAP. V lost 5 bases and J 3 bases, leaving 9 bases between the germline ends. TCRdb processed the 5' RACE reads anew with MiXCR; each CDR3 protein has one entry. The repertoire holds 470,000 or so distinct CDR3 sequences, with over 15% as singletons. This clonotype was sampled from an adult woman who had mild COVID-19 (a few samples of this study predate the infection). Cell type and time point are not known. This chain links TRBV12-5 with TRBJ2-3; TRBD2 might be the D (6 bases). Sequenced: PBMCs or a T cell subset sorted from them (not recorded which). CDR3 in amino acids: CASGLGGTDTQYF. The CDR3 coding sequence is TGTGCTAGTGGTCTGGGGGGTACAGATACGCAGTATTTT.